The clone carrying this T cell receptor beta chain turned up a few times. These data come from a study of blood T cell repertoires in COVID-19. The wider study: COVID-19 samples, acute and convalescent, were from the United States, Italy and Spain. PBMCs, B-cell-depleted T cells, or T cells were the source of the cDNA or gDNA that made up the material.

V lost 5 bases and J 5 bases, leaving 10 bases between the germline ends. CDR1 and CDR2 (germline): SGHTA, FQGNSA. CDR3 size: 13 residues. In the original analysis: Estimates of nucleated cell counts were drawn from the amplification of reference gene primers. Clones were sequenced by immunoSEQ multiplex PCR, and TCRdb holds only the in-frame ones, with some missing. V and J calls and clone size are as listed in that table; D and trimming were resolved from the DNA. Of tens of thousands of clones in the sample, 80% were seen once. The genes are TRBV7-2 and TRBJ1-5; possible D gene TRBD1, 5 bases. This clonotype originated in a human donor in a cohort sampled during active COVID-19. Sequencing was carried out using peripheral blood. The CDR3 DNA sequence: TGTGCCAGCAGCCTAGACAGTCATCAGCCCCAGCATTTT. Protein product: CASSLDSHQPQHF.